This TCR beta chain was sequenced during a study of blood T cell repertoires in COVID-19. V trimming: 7 bases; J trimming: 6 bases; junction bases outside the gene matches: 14. The length of the CDR3 is 15 residues. The germline gives CDR1 MNHNY, CDR2 SVGAGI (reference sequence). How the authors handled the data: The assay estimated nucleated cells by amplifying reference gene primers. The repertoire was sequenced with immunoSEQ multiplex PCR; TCRdb's copy has only in-frame clones and lacks some. V and J calls and clone size are copied from that table; D and trimming were computed from the DNA. Among about 190,000 clones listed, 80% to 90% were seen once.

The origin of this receptor is an older woman with active or convalescent COVID-19. V usage is TRBV6-6 and J usage is TRBJ1-1; 7 nucleotides align to TRBD1. The sequencing sample was made of peripheral blood. The CDR3 DNA reads TGTGCCAGCAAACTTGACAGGGATCGTTTACCTGAAGCTTTCTTT. Its translation is CASKLDRDRLPEAFF.